The 3 T cell receptor beta chains in this list originate from one sample, sequenced in a study of cytotoxic CD8 clonotypes in ibrutinib-treated CLL. Clones were sequenced by immunoSEQ multiplex PCR, and TCRdb holds only the in-frame ones, with some missing. The sample has some 150,000 clones; around three quarters are singletons. The sequences come from PBMCs, collected after 12 months of ibrutinib treatment. The origin of the receptors is a human donor with chronic lymphocytic leukemia.

This clone has only one observation. CDR3 coding DNA: TGTGCCAGCAGCCGACAGGGGGCTTACAATGAGCAGTTCTTC. Translation gives CASSRQGAYNEQFF. V and J are TRBV7-9 and TRBJ2-1; TRBD1 agrees at 10 bases. Losses at the gene ends were 5 bases for V and 4 bases for J; bases not matched to a gene: 2. Germline CDR1 reads SEHNR; CDR2 reads FQNEAQ (reference sequence). The CDR3 sequence is 14 residues long.

The CDR3 nucleotides are TGTGCCTGGAGTTTAGGCGGGAGGGGCTACGAGCAGTACTTC. Protein: CAWSLGGRGYEQYF. The genes are TRBV30 and TRBJ2-7; 9 nucleotides agree with TRBD2. Germline V gene lookup returns CDR1 GTSNPN and CDR2 SVGIG (reference sequence). The CDR3 is made up of 14 amino acids. V was pared by 2 bases and J by 3 bases, with 5 bases of the junction left unmatched.

The V and J genes are TRBV2 and TRBJ2-5, with 7 nucleotides matching TRBD1. Trimming cost V 5 bases and J 9 bases; bases outside gene matches: 15. The CDR3 length is 15 residues. CDR1 is SNHLY and CDR2 is FYNNEI in the germline V gene. The CDR3 protein is CASSPGTALGLAQYF. The DNA for the CDR3 is TGTGCCAGCAGTCCCGGGACAGCCCTTGGATTGGCCCAGTACTTC. Looking up the rest from reference TRBV2 and TRBJ2-5 gives the full variable domain: EPEVTQTPSHQVTQMGQEVILRCVPISNHLYFYWYRQILGQKVEFLVSFYNNEISEKSEIFDDQFSVERPDGSNFTLKIRSTKLEDSAMYFCASSPGTALGLAQYFGPGTRLLVL.